This TCR beta chain stems from a study of T cell responses to AZD1222 COVID-19 vaccine. Measured with immunoSEQ multiplex PCR; TCRdb has only the in-frame clones, and not every one. The sample has some 150,000 clones, 90% to 95% seen once; the top ten hold roughly 3.5%. Study conclusions and caveats: Vaccination with two AZD1222 doses was followed by a rise in Spike-specific TCR breadth and depth.

Germline CDR1 reads DFQATT; CDR2 reads SNEGSKA (reference sequence). The CDR3 sequence is 11 residues long. Trimming removed 6 bases from V and 6 bases from J, with 9 bases in between. As regards this clone: Its antigen remains unidentified.

Sequences were derived from peripheral blood, sampled 28 days after the second AZD1222 dose. The chain carries TRBV20-1 and TRBJ1-3, with D uncertain. This receptor was obtained from an adult who received the AZD1222 COVID-19 vaccine. In DNA, the CDR3 is TGCAGTGCCGAGTATTCAAACACCATATATTTT. This translates into CSAEYSNTIYF.